These 18 T cell receptor beta chains originate from one sample sequenced in a study of blood T cell repertoires in COVID-19. Data came from immunoSEQ multiplex PCR; TCRdb stores just in-frame clones and leaves some out. The sample records around 210,000 clones, 88% being singletons. The sample was peripheral blood. These TCRs come from a man aged 18-30 years with active or convalescent COVID-19.

The chain joins TRBV30 to TRBJ2-7; a possible D gene is TRBD2 (7 bases). Germline assignment: CDR1 GTSNPN and CDR2 SVGIG (reference sequence). The CDR3 spans 15 residues. V shed 1 base and J shed 4 bases, with 17 bases lying between them. CDR3 nucleotide sequence: TGTGCCTGGAGTGGGATAACCAGGGGAGGGTACGAGCAGTACTTC. Its translation is CAWSGITRGGYEQYF.

The J gene is TRBJ1-2, the V gene TRBV7-8; tentatively, D is TRBD1 (5 bases). The V gene's germline CDR1 is SGHVS and CDR2 FQNEAQ. This CDR3 region has 15 residues. Trimming left V 1 base short and J 8 bases short, with 17 bases between. CDR3 in amino acids: CASSLEAQGTSGYTF. In nucleotides, the CDR3 is TGTGCCAGCAGCTTAGAGGCCCAGGGAACTTCGGGCTACACCTTC.

The gene calls are TRBV7-9 and TRBJ2-7; D is unclear. Trimming cost V 0 bases and J 5 bases, with 14 bases left between them. The CDR3 contains 15 residues. Germline-derived CDR1 and CDR2 are SEHNR and FQNEAQ (reference sequence). Written as DNA, the CDR3 is TGTGCCAGCAGCTTAGCGCGTCTTGATTCCCACGAGCAGTACTTC. Its protein is CASSLARLDSHEQYF.

The V gene is TRBV29-1, the J gene TRBJ1-5; 10 nucleotides match TRBD1. The junction had 2 bases not matched to a gene; V was cut back by 4 bases and J by 5 bases. The V gene's germline CDR1 is SQVTM and CDR2 ANQGSEA. This CDR3 spans 13 amino acids. The CDR3 DNA reads TGCAGCGTTGGGACAGGGGGTGATCAGCCCCAGCATTTT. Translated, it gives CSVGTGGDQPQHF.

The V call is TRBV28, the J call TRBJ1-4; TRBD1 might be the D (6 bases). CDR1 and CDR2 from the germline V gene are MDHEN and SYDVKM. Trimming removed 6 bases at V and 5 bases at J, with 19 bases between. This CDR3 has 16 residues. The DNA of the CDR3 is TGTGCCAGCAGCGACTCAATCACAGGGCACAATGAAAAACTGTTTTTT. Translating it yields CASSDSITGHNEKLFF.

The J gene is TRBJ1-1, the V gene TRBV7-8; D is unclear. Germline CDR1 reads SGHVS; CDR2 reads FQNEAQ. The V end lost 1 base, the J end lost 8 bases, and 17 bases lay between the germline ends. There are 15 residues in the CDR3. The chain's CDR3 is CASSLEWGGLAEAFF. CDR3 coding DNA: TGTGCCAGCAGCTTAGAGTGGGGTGGGTTAGCGGAAGCTTTCTTT.

The chain combines TRBV21-1 with TRBJ2-7; TRBD2, the table's D call, was not compared with the DNA. TRBV21-1 counts as a pseudogene. CDR3 length: 16 residues. The DNA of the CDR3 is TGTGCCAGCAGCAAAGAGCACCCGCGGGAGGGTTACGAGCAGTACTTC. Translated, it gives CASSKEHPREGYEQYF.

V and J are TRBV29-1 and TRBJ2-7; TRBD2 agrees at 10 bases. The trim removed 7 bases at V and 4 bases at J, leaving 7 bases unmatched. This CDR3 has 13 residues. CDR1 and CDR2 (germline): SQVTM, ANQGSEA. CDR3: CSARPSGSYEQYF. The CDR3, as DNA: TGCAGCGCACGACCTAGCGGGAGTTACGAGCAGTACTTC.

Points on this clone: The same CDR3 is also encoded by other DNA sequences in this sample. The chain employs TRBV4-1 and TRBJ2-7, with TRBD1 matching over 7 bases. With V trimmed by 3 bases and J by 4 bases, 0 bases remained unmatched. The CDR3 extends over 12 amino acids. The V gene's germline CDR1 is MGHRA and CDR2 YSYEKL. In DNA, the CDR3 is TGCGCCAGCAGCCAGACAGGGTACGAGCAGTACTTC. Encoded protein: CASSQTGYEQYF.

The chain is built from TRBV5-4 and TRBJ1-2; D might be TRBD1 (6 bases). CDR1 SGHNT and CDR2 YYREEE come from the germline V gene (reference sequence). Trimming stripped 5 bases from V and 1 base from J, with 9 bases between. The CDR3 covers 13 residues. The CDR3 sequence: CASSSDSNYGYTF. The CDR3 DNA reads as TGTGCCAGCAGTTCGGACAGTAACTATGGCTACACCTTC. Based on the CDR3 plus reference TRBV5-4 and TRBJ1-2, the full variable domain is ETGVTQSPTHLIKTRGQQVTLRCSSQSGHNTVSWYQQALGQGPQFIFQYYREEENGRGNFPPRFSGLQFPNYSSELNVNALELDDSALYLCASSSDSNYGYTFGSGTRLTVV.

This clone was seen only once. The genes are TRBV5-8 and TRBJ1-1, with 9 positions matching TRBD1. The V gene's germline CDR1 is SGHTS and CDR2 YDEGEE. The CDR3 has 15 residues. Trimming took 0 bases from V and 5 from J; bases not matched to a gene: 5. CDR3 loop: CASSLEGTGRTEAFF. CDR3 in DNA: TGTGCCAGCAGCTTGGAGGGGACAGGGCGAACTGAAGCTTTCTTT.

V is TRBV7-6 and J is TRBJ1-4, with 7 positions matching TRBD1. Unmatched junction bases numbered 6, after V lost 1 base and J lost 4 bases. This CDR3 is built from 16 residues. Germline V lookup: CDR1 SGHVS, CDR2 FNYEAQ. The DNA for the CDR3 is TGTGCCAGCAGCTTAGTTACAGGGGAGCATAATGAAAAACTGTTTTTT. This gives the protein CASSLVTGEHNEKLFF.

The chain uses TRBV30 and TRBJ2-3, with a tentative D call TRBD1 (6 bases). Trimming left V 8 bases short and J 3 bases short, with 18 bases between. CDR1 is GTSNPN and CDR2 is SVGIG in the germline V gene (reference sequence). The CDR3 is made up of 14 amino acids. The CDR3 spells CAGGINRVTDTQYF. The CDR3, as DNA: TGTGCCGGCGGAATAAACAGGGTTACAGATACGCAGTATTTT.

This clone was picked up one time. This chain links TRBV5-4 with TRBJ1-5; D ambiguous. The CDR3 covers 14 residues. Germline V lookup: CDR1 SGHNT, CDR2 YYREEE (reference sequence). The V end lost 2 bases, the J end lost 6 bases, and 12 bases lay between the germline ends. CDR3 sequence: CASSFGGMGQPQHF. Here the CDR3 DNA reads TGTGCCAGCAGCTTTGGAGGGATGGGTCAGCCCCAGCATTTT. Based on the CDR3 plus reference TRBV5-4 and TRBJ1-5, the full variable domain is ETGVTQSPTHLIKTRGQQVTLRCSSQSGHNTVSWYQQALGQGPQFIFQYYREEENGRGNFPPRFSGLQFPNYSSELNVNALELDDSALYLCASSFGGMGQPQHFGDGTRLSIL.

V usage is TRBV7-6 and J usage is TRBJ2-1; TRBD2 matches 10 bases. CDR1 and CDR2 (germline): SGHVS, FNYEAQ. This CDR3 has 17 residues. J lost 9 bases, V lost 1 base, and 12 bases had no gene match. CDR3 coding DNA: TGTGCCAGCAGCTTAGGCGCGTTGGCTAGCGGGAGTAGTGAGCAGTTCTTC. Translation: CASSLGALASGSSEQFF.

This clone has a single count. The chain is built from TRBV7-9 and TRBJ2-2; D not resolved. Per the germline V gene, CDR1 is SEHNR and CDR2 is FQNEAQ (reference sequence). The CDR3 totals 14 residues. Deletions cut 1 base from V and 7 bases from J, with 10 bases between. In DNA, the CDR3 is TGTGCCAGCAGCTTAGTCCCACAGCTCGGGGAGCTGTTTTTT. Translated, it gives CASSLVPQLGELFF.

The chain employs TRBV4-2 and TRBJ1-2, with TRBD1 as a possible D gene (5 bases). The V end lost 0 bases, the J end lost 4 bases, and 18 bases lay between the germline ends. There are 17 residues in the CDR3. Germline V CDR1 and CDR2: LGHNA, YNFKEQ. DNA for the CDR3: TGTGCCAGCAGCCAAGAAGGTTCAGTTTTTGACAGCTATGGCTACACCTTC. As protein: CASSQEGSVFDSYGYTF.

The chain couples TRBV5-1 to TRBJ2-5; 11 nucleotides align to TRBD2. CDR1 SGHRS and CDR2 YFSETQ come from the germline V gene. CDR3 length: 14 amino acids. Trimming removed 4 bases from V and 3 bases from J; junction bases left unmatched: 2. The CDR3 here is CASSLSGGEETQYF. As DNA, the CDR3 is TGCGCCAGCAGCCTTAGCGGGGGGGAAGAGACCCAGTACTTC. The whole variable domain, remainder taken from reference TRBV5-1 and TRBJ2-5, is KAGVTQTPRYLIKTRGQQVTLSCSPISGHRSVSWYQQTPGQGLQFLFEYFSETQRNKGNFPGRFSGRQFSNSRSEMNVSTLELGDSALYLCASSLSGGEETQYFGPGTRLLVL.